This T cell receptor beta chain emerged from a study of multiple sclerosis patients with progressive multifocal leukoencephalopathy. The CDR3 is 16 residues long. The ends were cut back, 0 bases at V and 4 bases at J, with 15 bases in the middle. The germline V gene has CDR1 MGHRA and CDR2 YSYEKL. The repertoire was sequenced with immunoSEQ multiplex PCR; TCRdb's copy has only in-frame clones and lacks some. The table lists approximately 30,000 clones, around 87% of them singletons. Findings and limits, study-wide: Before and during natalizumab, the clones expanded at PML already existed.

Regarding this clone: The antigen is not known.

Time point indicated: roughly 12 months of natalizumab therapy. The sequence was collected from a human donor with multiple sclerosis. This material consisted of PBMCs, taken from a patient treated with natalizumab. The chain joins TRBV4-1 to TRBJ1-2; no clear D. CDR3 sequence: CASSQDLKGSIYGYTF. The CDR3 nucleotides are TGCGCCAGCAGCCAAGATCTTAAAGGGAGTATCTATGGCTACACCTTC.